Listed below are T cell receptor beta chains from one sample, sequenced in a study of regulatory T cells in long-lasting Graves disease. TCRdb recomputed calls from the multiplex PCR reads with MiXCR, one row per CDR3 protein. Of 520,000 or so distinct CDR3 sequences listed, about 12% were seen once; the top ten hold roughly 8.9%. The sample was also linked to a second study, of T cells in Graves' hyperthyroidism and ophthalmopathy.

The material was peripheral blood mononuclear cells (PBMCs), obtained at new diagnosis, from a patient treated with antithyroid drugs. The receptors come from a woman in her twenties or thirties with Graves disease. The conserved cysteine and the conserved F or W are not part of the CDR3 here. Fields, in order: V gene, J gene, CDR3 protein.

V: TRBV7-9; J: TRBJ2-3; CDR3: ASSEARQGDSNTQY
V: TRBV16; J: TRBJ1-1; CDR3: ASSQTGTGEAF
V: TRBV7-2; J: TRBJ2-1; CDR3: ASSPDFHRNNEQF
V: TRBV20-1; J: TRBJ2-5; CDR3: SAAVVKETQY
V: TRBV4-3; J: TRBJ2-4; CDR3: ASSQAYQGAKNIQY
V: TRBV19; J: TRBJ1-5; CDR3: ASSIDRGNQPQH
V: TRBV18; J: TRBJ1-1; CDR3: ASSPIGAFLNTEAF
V: TRBV28; J: TRBJ2-5; CDR3: ASSSPPSGSGETQY
V: TRBV7-2; J: TRBJ2-3; CDR3: ASSPRSTSTDTQY
V: TRBV27; J: TRBJ2-2; CDR3: ASGPAGELF
V: TRBV29-1; J: TRBJ2-3; CDR3: SVDRDSMASSTDTQY
V: TRBV7-6; J: TRBJ2-2; CDR3: ASSLGYGPNTGELF
V: TRBV2; J: TRBJ2-7; CDR3: ASNKFSGRSAYEQY
V: TRBV15; J: TRBJ1-5; CDR3: ATSSPGPGQPQH
V: TRBV19; J: TRBJ1-2; CDR3: ASKTGPGDGYT
V: TRBV6-2/TRBV6-3; J: TRBJ2-7; CDR3: ATYGPNYEQY
V: TRBV11-2; J: TRBJ1-2; CDR3: ASSPDREYGYT
V: TRBV6-1; J: TRBJ2-1; CDR3: ASRRDFLNEQF
V: TRBV20-1; J: TRBJ1-2; CDR3: SARPGTENYGYT
V: TRBV18; J: TRBJ2-2; CDR3: ASSPGTSGELF
V: TRBV25-1; J: TRBJ2-1; CDR3: ASSDGLWGSLNNEQF
V: TRBV18; J: TRBJ2-4; CDR3: ASSQAGGAGNIQY
V: TRBV20-1; J: TRBJ1-2; CDR3: SARDRLYYGYT
V: TRBV5-1; J: TRBJ1-1; CDR3: ASSQGAMNTEAF
V: TRBV27; J: TRBJ1-3; CDR3: ASRLRGSGNTIY
V: TRBV6-2/TRBV6-3; J: TRBJ2-7; CDR3: ASSYADLPEYEQY
V: TRBV7-9; J: TRBJ2-3; CDR3: ASSPMSGATDTQY
V: TRBV12-3/TRBV12-4; J: TRBJ1-6; CDR3: ASSLAQGVYNSPLH